This T cell receptor beta chain is drawn from a study of blood T cell repertoires in COVID-19. In the study overall: Acute-phase and convalescent COVID-19 samples originated in the United States, Italy and Spain. PBMCs, B-cell-depleted T cells, or T cells were the source of the cDNA or gDNA that made up the material.

In terms of age and location, participants ranged from roughly 18 to 90 years and lived in roughly 22 US areas. Allocation to cohorts depended on clinical history reported by the participants. The method was immunoSEQ multiplex PCR; TCRdb's version includes in-frame clones alone and lacks a portion of them. This table holds about 430,000 clones, roughly 90% found once. The receptor was isolated from a woman aged 25 to 39 with acute COVID-19. Sequenced input: PBMCs or T cells enriched from blood (not recorded which).

CDR3 nucleotide sequence: TGCGCCAGCAGTACCGGGACAGCAAATTCACCCCTCCACTTT. Translated, it gives CASSTGTANSPLHF. V gene TRBV10-1 combines with J gene TRBJ1-6, with 7 bases lining up with TRBD1. Germline lookup yields CDR1 WNHNN and CDR2 SYGVQD (reference sequence). The CDR3 is made up of 14 amino acids. Trimming at V came to 5 bases and at J to 7 bases, leaving 5 bases not matched to a gene.